This T cell receptor (beta chain) emerged from a study of graft-versus-host responses after intestinal transplantation. Study summary: Anti-thymocyte globulin induction, then tacrolimus and steroids for about 3 years, went to all recipients.

The protocol was immunoSEQ multiplex PCR, while the TCRdb copy is restricted to in-frame clones and leaves out a portion. The sample records fewer than 95,000 clones, 94% being singletons. Of note for this clone: Antigen: not known.

Findings of the study overall: The marrow of recipients harbored GvH clones, and ileum or blood showed some of them first. Peak circulating GvH clone levels were associated with early post-transplant HvG declines. Within allografts, high graft-versus-host to host-versus-graft clonal ratios were seen among patients with graft-donor T cell macrochimerism.

The CDR3 runs to 13 residues. CDR1 is MNHEY, CDR2 SVGAGI, per germline. Between the trimmed V and J ends, which lost 5 bases and 9 bases, there was a span of 14 bases. Here the sequenced sample was unstimulated CD4+ T cells sorted from spleen or lymph node cells, taken before transplant. The clonotype comes from a human donor who was the organ donor for an intestinal transplant. The chain is built from TRBV6-5 and TRBJ1-5; TRBD1 might be the D (5 bases). CDR3 protein: CASSRDPGWPQHF. The CDR3 DNA is TGTGCCAGCAGTCGGGACCCAGGGTGGCCCCAGCATTTT.